These T cell receptor beta chains were read from a single sample in a study of blood T cell repertoires in COVID-19. Sequenced by immunoSEQ multiplex PCR; TCRdb stores in-frame clones only, minus some. The sample consists of tens of thousands of clones, 70% to 90% of them appearing once. What was sequenced was peripheral blood. All receptors derive from a human donor in a cohort sampled during active COVID-19. The CDR3 runs from the conserved cysteine through the conserved F or W. Fields, in order: clone size, D gene, J gene, V gene, CDR3 protein, CDR3 DNA. The D gene is left open where the match is weak. Rows give clone size only sometimes, using once, few, many, or a class for an expanded clone.

many,-,TRBJ1-5,TRBV27,CASSFQGSNQPQHF,TGTGCCAGCAGTTTCCAGGGTAGCAATCAGCCCCAGCATTTT
-,-,TRBJ1-5,TRBV11-2,CASSSVPGQPQHF,TGTGCCAGCAGCTCCGTCCCGGGGCAGCCCCAGCATTTT
-,-,TRBJ1-4,TRBV28,CASSLGGVGEKLFF,TGTGCCAGCAGTTTGGGAGGGGTAGGCGAAAAACTGTTTTTT
-,-,TRBJ1-3,TRBV28,CASSTWAGSSGNTIYF,TGTGCCAGCAGTACTTGGGCCGGGAGCTCTGGAAACACCATATATTTT
-,TRBD1,TRBJ2-2,TRBV28,CASSALPGQGASSTGELFF,TGTGCCAGCAGTGCCCTCCCGGGACAGGGGGCGTCGAGCACCGGGGAGCTGTTTTTT
few,-,TRBJ1-1,TRBV2,CASKAQGTLNTEAFF,TGTGCCAGCAAGGCACAGGGCACTTTGAACACTGAAGCTTTCTTT
-,TRBD1,TRBJ1-1,TRBV29-1,CSVEESPGGITEAFF,TGCAGCGTTGAAGAGTCGCCAGGGGGTATCACTGAAGCTTTCTTT
-,TRBD1,TRBJ2-1,TRBV7-9,CASSLPGGSYNEQFF,TGTGCCAGCAGCTTGCCAGGGGGCTCCTACAATGAGCAGTTCTTC
few,TRBD1,TRBJ1-2,TRBV10-3,CAIRAGGRGYGYTF,TGTGCCATCAGGGCAGGGGGCCGGGGCTATGGCTACACCTTC
once,-,TRBJ1-5,TRBV6-6,CASSYSEGNQPQHF,TGTGCCAGCAGTTACTCGGAGGGAAATCAGCCCCAGCATTTT
-,TRBD2,TRBJ2-1,TRBV28,CASSLLAGGSSYNEQFF,TGTGCCAGCAGTCTCCTAGCGGGGGGTAGCTCCTACAATGAGCAGTTCTTC
-,-,TRBJ2-2,TRBV24-1,CATGVRAGGSGELFF,TGTGCCACCGGCGTCAGGGCAGGGGGGTCCGGGGAGCTGTTTTTT
-,-,TRBJ1-4,TRBV27,CASSFTPKKEKLFF,TGTGCCAGCAGTTTCACTCCTAAGAAAGAAAAACTGTTTTTT
-,-,TRBJ1-1,TRBV19,CASRTRSGREAFF,TGTGCCAGTAGGACTCGGTCTGGCCGGGAAGCTTTCTTT
-,TRBD2,TRBJ2-5,TRBV28,CASVPTSGGSQETQYF,TGTGCCAGCGTTCCGACTAGCGGGGGTTCCCAAGAGACCCAGTACTTC
-,TRBD2,TRBJ2-3,TRBV5-1,CASSLGRGDSTDTQYF,TGCGCCAGCAGCTTGGGTCGGGGGGATAGCACAGATACGCAGTATTTT
-,TRBD1,TRBJ2-7,TRBV5-1,CASSHGTGNSYEQYF,TGCGCCAGCAGCCACGGGACAGGGAACTCCTACGAGCAGTACTTC
-,TRBD1,TRBJ1-4,TRBV2,CASSPGGRNEKLFF,TGTGCCAGCAGTCCAGGGGGCAGGAATGAAAAACTGTTTTTT
-,TRBD1,TRBJ1-2,TRBV10-3,CAISEGTGGGYTF,TGTGCCATCAGTGAGGGGACAGGGGGTGGCTACACCTTC
-,-,TRBJ1-2,TRBV28,CASSLGSGGRGYTF,TGTGCCAGCAGTTTAGGATCCGGGGGGAGGGGCTACACCTTC
once,-,TRBJ1-2,TRBV10-1,CARWAGGYTF,TGCGCCAGATGGGCTGGGGGCTACACCTTC
-,-,TRBJ2-5,TRBV3-1/TRBV3-2,CASSLGLQETQYF,TGTGCCAGCAGCCTTGGACTGCAAGAGACCCAGTACTTC
-,-,TRBJ2-1,TRBV20-1,CSASQGRVF,TGCAGTGCTAGTCAAGGCAGGGTCTTC
-,-,TRBJ2-3,TRBV21-1,CASSKKAGREGTDTQYF,TGTGCCAGCAGCAAAAAGGCCGGACGGGAAGGGACAGATACGCAGTATTTT
-,TRBD2,TRBJ2-1,TRBV7-2,CASSSGTSGGYNEQFF,TGTGCCAGCAGCTCAGGGACTAGCGGGGGTTACAATGAGCAGTTCTTC
-,TRBD1,TRBJ2-3,TRBV5-1,CASAKDRGRDTQYF,TGCGCCAGCGCCAAGGACAGGGGGCGCGATACGCAGTATTTT
once,TRBD1,TRBJ2-7,TRBV5-5,CASSAPGQGVYEQYF,TGTGCCAGCAGCGCCCCGGGACAGGGGGTCTACGAGCAGTACTTC
-,TRBD1,TRBJ2-2,TRBV4-2,CASSQADRDTGELFF,TGTGCCAGCAGCCAGGCGGACAGGGACACCGGGGAGCTGTTTTTT
-,TRBD1,TRBJ2-5,TRBV28,CASSFGQGAGETQYF,TGTGCCAGCAGTTTTGGACAGGGGGCTGGAGAGACCCAGTACTTC
-,TRBD2,TRBJ2-3,TRBV5-1,CASSLQSGATDTQYF,TGCGCCAGCAGCTTGCAGAGCGGGGCGACAGATACGCAGTATTTT
-,TRBD2,TRBJ2-3,TRBV5-4,CASSLLSGGPTDTQYF,TGTGCCAGCAGCTTGTTGAGCGGGGGGCCTACAGATACGCAGTATTTT
-,TRBD1,TRBJ1-1,TRBV5-8,CASSSRGQGNTEAFF,TGTGCCAGCAGCTCTAGAGGACAGGGGAACACTGAAGCTTTCTTT
-,-,TRBJ2-3,TRBV20-1,CSIRAVDTQYF,TGCAGTATCAGGGCGGTGGATACGCAGTATTTT
-,TRBD2,TRBJ2-7,TRBV28,CASSLITGSGLAYEQYF,TGTGCCAGCAGTTTAATTACGGGTAGCGGGCTAGCCTACGAGCAGTACTTC
-,TRBD1,TRBJ2-2,TRBV5-1,CASRSDRGGTGELFF,TGCGCCAGCAGATCGGACAGGGGAGGCACCGGGGAGCTGTTTTTT
-,-,TRBJ1-1,TRBV10-3,CAISESLGGNTEAFF,TGTGCCATCAGTGAGTCGCTAGGGGGAAACACTGAAGCTTTCTTT
-,TRBD1,TRBJ2-7,TRBV5-1,CASSLARTGRDEQYF,TGCGCCAGCAGCTTGGCCCGGACAGGGAGAGACGAGCAGTACTTC
few,-,TRBJ1-3,TRBV6-1,CASSESGGKTIYF,TGTGCCAGCAGTGAATCGGGTGGAAAGACCATATATTTT
once,TRBD2,TRBJ2-1,TRBV29-1,CSVDQAGSSYNEQFF,TGCAGCGTTGATCAAGCGGGGAGCTCCTACAATGAGCAGTTCTTC
-,-,TRBJ2-7,TRBV25-1,CASSEFGTLEYEQYF,TGTGCCAGCAGTGAATTTGGGACACTAGAATACGAGCAGTACTTC
-,-,TRBJ2-7,TRBV4-2,CASSQIGVGEQYF,TGTGCCAGCAGCCAAATAGGAGTCGGGGAGCAGTACTTC
-,-,TRBJ2-2,TRBV12-2,CASRLGGLPANTGELFF,TGTGCAAGTCGCTTAGGGGGGCTACCCGCGAACACCGGGGAGCTGTTTTTT
-,TRBD2,TRBJ2-1,TRBV28,CAESLQRGGLNEQFF,TGTGCCGAATCCCTCCAGCGGGGGGGATTGAATGAGCAGTTCTTC
-,-,TRBJ2-7,TRBV14,CASSQVSSYEQYF,TGTGCCAGCAGCCAAGTTTCATCCTACGAGCAGTACTTC
-,TRBD1,TRBJ2-7,TRBV6-6,CASRSTGLGYEQYF,TGTGCCAGCAGGTCGACAGGGTTAGGCTACGAGCAGTACTTC
few,-,TRBJ1-2,TRBV2,CASSEPGHGGYTF,TGTGCCAGCAGTGAACCCGGACACGGTGGCTACACCTTC
-,TRBD1,TRBJ1-6,TRBV30,CAWGTGLNSPLHF,TGTGCCTGGGGGACAGGCTTAAATTCACCCCTCCACTTT
-,-,TRBJ2-1,TRBV7-2,CASSLEATFYNEQFF,TGTGCCAGCAGCCTAGAAGCAACCTTCTACAATGAGCAGTTCTTC
-,TRBD2,TRBJ2-3,TRBV10-2,CASNLGTSGGDLDTQYF,TGCGCCAGCAACCTGGGGACTAGCGGGGGGGACCTAGATACGCAGTATTTT
few,TRBD1,TRBJ2-2,TRBV28,CASSLIQGALTGELFF,TGTGCCAGCAGTTTGATTCAGGGGGCGCTTACCGGGGAGCTGTTTTTT
-,TRBD1,TRBJ2-1,TRBV14,CASSQLGTGRNEQFF,TGTGCCAGCAGCCAATTGGGGACAGGGCGAAATGAGCAGTTCTTC
-,TRBD1,TRBJ1-2,TRBV27,CASSGFGTGANYGYTF,TGTGCCAGCAGTGGCTTCGGGACAGGGGCTAACTATGGCTACACCTTC
-,-,TRBJ1-2,TRBV3-1/TRBV3-2,CASRQGETANYGYTF,TGTGCCAGCAGACAGGGTGAGACGGCTAACTATGGCTACACCTTC
-,-,TRBJ1-1,TRBV7-2,CASSLNAVPGTEAFF,TGTGCCAGCAGCTTAAATGCGGTTCCGGGGACTGAAGCTTTCTTT
few,TRBD1,TRBJ1-2,TRBV6-5,CASSLGQGNLGYTF,TGTGCCAGCAGCCTGGGACAGGGGAATCTTGGCTACACCTTC
-,-,TRBJ1-4,TRBV19,CASRLGAREKLFF,TGTGCCAGTAGATTGGGGGCGAGGGAAAAACTGTTTTTT
-,-,TRBJ1-3,TRBV3-1/TRBV3-2,CASSQDDGSFGGIYF,TGTGCCAGCAGCCAAGACGACGGAAGTTTCGGGGGCATATATTTT